Sequencing of this T cell receptor (beta chain) was carried out in a study of blood T cells in healthy people across ages. Study-level findings and limits: With unsorted PBMCs, a conclusive comparison of naive versus antigen-experienced cells was not possible. Higher naive T cell percentage went strongly together with higher TCR beta diversity.

Turning to this clonotype: Its cognate antigen is unknown.

A J-beta primer mix and a sample-barcoded 5' primer were used in a second PCR of roughly 7 to 12 cycles. Per sample, CDR3-containing paired-end reads numbered at least 2.5 million. TCRdb recomputed calls from the 5' RACE reads with MiXCR, one row per CDR3 protein. Of some 1.8 million distinct CDR3 sequences listed, about 39% are singletons. The germline V gene has CDR1 MNHEY and CDR2 SVGAGI. V lost 2 bases and J lost 0, with 10 bases in between. The CDR3 loop spans 15 amino acids. Per sample, no less than 5 micrograms of total RNA were extracted. The chain combines TRBV6-5 with TRBJ1-1, with D possibly being TRBD1 (5 bases). The sample was blood. The sequence came from a human donor in good health. The CDR3 sequence is CASSYDSRLNTEAFF. The CDR3 DNA reads as TGTGCCAGCAGTTACGACAGTCGCTTGAACACTGAAGCTTTCTTT.